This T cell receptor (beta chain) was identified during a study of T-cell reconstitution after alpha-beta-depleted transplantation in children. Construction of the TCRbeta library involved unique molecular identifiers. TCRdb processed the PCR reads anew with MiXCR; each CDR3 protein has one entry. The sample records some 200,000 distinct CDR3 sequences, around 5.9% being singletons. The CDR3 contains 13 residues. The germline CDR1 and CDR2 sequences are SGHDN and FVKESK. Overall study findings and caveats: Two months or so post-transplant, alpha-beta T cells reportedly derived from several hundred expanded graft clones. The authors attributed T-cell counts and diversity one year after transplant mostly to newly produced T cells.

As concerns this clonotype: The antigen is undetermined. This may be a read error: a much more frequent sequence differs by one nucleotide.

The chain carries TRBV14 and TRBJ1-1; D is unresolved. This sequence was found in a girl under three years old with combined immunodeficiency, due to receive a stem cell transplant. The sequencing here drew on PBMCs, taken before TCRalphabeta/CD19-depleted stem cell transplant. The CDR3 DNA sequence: TGTCCCAGCAGCCAAGGGTCTGACACTGAAGCTTTCTTT. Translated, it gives CPSSQGSDTEAFF.